Below, one T cell receptor (beta chain) is given with its context. Its antigen is as yet unknown. The data are from a study of vaccination and CD4 T cells after COVID-19. Study-wide context: Samples were collected from a few convalescent patients on day 14 and on days 161 to 241 after vaccination.

The Oncomine TCR Beta short-read assay generated sequence data from the DNA of cultured CD4+ T cells. TCRdb fed the PCR reads into MiXCR, producing one record per CDR3 protein. The sample lists 20,000 to 25,000 distinct CDR3 sequences; more than 30% were seen once. Stated time point: late sampling 161 to 241 days after vaccination in a few convalescent patients. Treatment described: approximately 11-day PBMC culture with coronavirus spike peptide pools or control peptides (ViraFEST assay). With about 10 ug/ml peptide pools and roughly 10 IU/ml IL-2, PBMCs were cultured at a few million per well. Negative selection isolated the CD4+ T cells once the cells had been cultured for around 9 days. The CDR3 is 14 amino acids. Trimming removed 2 bases from V and 3 bases from J, with 5 bases in between. Germline V lookup: CDR1 MNHEY, CDR2 SVGEGT.

Sequencing was performed on CD4+ T cells from blood, cultured in vitro, taken about 7 months after SARS-CoV-2 vaccination. This chain uses TRBV6-2 or TRBV6-3 with TRBJ1-6; D is uncertain. The TCR sequence derives from a human donor who had recovered from COVID-19. This CDR3 is CASSYEVYNSPLHF. DNA of the CDR3: TGTGCCAGCAGTTACGAGGTCTATAATTCACCCCTCCACTTT.